This TCR beta chain was sequenced during a study of T-cell reconstitution after alpha-beta-depleted transplantation in children. Notes on the study in general: At one year after transplant, newly produced T cells mostly accounted for T-cell counts and diversity.

A word on this clonotype: What it binds is not known.

The CDR3 has 14 amino acids. The V gene lost 6 bases and the J gene lost 2 bases, with 13 bases spanning the gap. Germline CDR1 and CDR2: MNHEY and SMNVEV (reference sequence). The authors prepared the TCRbeta library with unique molecular identifiers. From the PCR reads, TCRdb called clonotypes with MiXCR, one entry per CDR3 protein. The table has about 300,000 distinct CDR3 sequences, 9.5% to 13% seen once. The TCR was taken from a boy under two years old with acute myeloid leukemia, due to receive a stem cell transplant. The rearrangement links TRBV27 to TRBJ1-2, with D tentatively TRBD1 (6 bases). This material consisted of PBMCs, taken before TCRalphabeta/CD19-depleted stem cell transplant. The CDR3 reads CASSGGTPNYGYTF. CDR3 nucleotides: TGTGCCAGCAGCGGTGGGACACCGAACTATGGCTACACCTTC.